The clone carrying this TCR beta chain was picked up one time. Antigen unknown. A multiplex PCR was run with 60 Vbeta primers and 13 Jbeta primers. Clones were read by immunoSEQ multiplex PCR, and TCRdb kept only the in-frame ones, dropping some. The sample holds about 130,000 clones, about four fifths seen once. These data originate in a study of cytomegalovirus exposure and HLA in healthy donors. The V gene's germline CDR1 is MNHNY and CDR2 SVGAGI (reference sequence). The V end lost 5 bases, the J end lost 7 bases, and 15 bases lay between the germline ends. The CDR3 contains 15 residues. General study results and limits: Cytomegalovirus-associated TCR beta chains were listed, numbering some 150. Across HLA loci, a later analysis found differing TCR association rates, with DRB1 most and HLA-C fewest. Sequencing likely caused a cluster of highly shared sequence variants.

This clonotype was obtained from a man aged 35 to 55 in good health and CMV-seronegative. The sequenced material came from PBMCs. This chain uses TRBV6-6 with TRBJ1-6, with D perhaps matching TRBD1 (5 bases). The CDR3, as DNA: TGTGCCAGCAGTCAATCCGACAGCCTAAATTCACCCCTCCACTTT. It is translated as CASSQSDSLNSPLHF.